These T cell receptor beta chains were read from a single sample in a study of T cell responses to AZD1222 COVID-19 vaccine. The repertoire was sequenced with immunoSEQ multiplex PCR; TCRdb's copy has only in-frame clones and lacks some. Here the sample spans around 80,000 clones, 80% to 90% being singletons. The sample consisted of peripheral blood, taken 28 days after the second AZD1222 dose. The source is an adult who received the AZD1222 COVID-19 vaccine. Both conserved end residues are part of each CDR3. The D gene is left open where the match is weak. Clone size is not always given. Where it is, it says once, few, many or a class for expanded clones.

TRBV7-9	14	few	TRBJ1-1	NA	CASSLGLAITEAFF	TGTGCCAGCAGCTTGGGGCTAGCGATCACTGAAGCTTTCTTT
TRBV6-4	16	NA	TRBJ2-3	TRBD2	CASNHWTSPPPNTQYF	TGTGCCAGCAACCACTGGACTAGCCCCCCACCGAATACGCAGTATTTT
TRBV6-5	13	NA	TRBJ1-1	NA	CASRPEGFTEAFF	TGTGCCAGCAGACCGGAGGGGTTTACTGAAGCTTTCTTT
TRBV28	16	NA	TRBJ2-1	NA	CASHSRGGSSYNEQFF	TGTGCCAGCCACAGTCGCGGGGGCAGCTCCTACAATGAGCAGTTCTTC
TRBV5-4	15	NA	TRBJ2-3	NA	CASNTNRDFTDTQYF	TGTGCCAGCAACACAAACAGGGACTTCACAGATACGCAGTATTTT
TRBV14	13	once	TRBJ1-2	TRBD1	CASSARGRYGYTF	TGTGCCAGCAGTGCGAGGGGGCGCTATGGCTACACCTTC
TRBV9	14	NA	TRBJ2-7	NA	CASSVGAETYEQYF	TGTGCCAGCAGCGTAGGCGCAGAGACCTACGAGCAGTACTTC
TRBV7-8	16	NA	TRBJ1-5	TRBD1	CASSLIGQGVNQPQHF	TGTGCCAGCAGCTTAATAGGACAGGGCGTAAATCAGCCCCAGCATTTT
TRBV19	19	NA	TRBJ2-1	TRBD2	CASSIRTSGGAPSYNEQFF	TGTGCCAGTAGTATTCGGACTAGCGGGGGGGCACCCTCCTACAATGAGCAGTTCTTC
TRBV4-2	15	NA	TRBJ2-3	NA	CASSQKRGNTDTQYF	TGTGCCAGCAGCCAAAAGAGGGGAAACACAGATACGCAGTATTTT
TRBV3-1/TRBV3-2	13	NA	TRBJ1-2	TRBD1	CASSPTGDHGYTF	TGTGCCAGCAGCCCGACAGGGGATCATGGCTACACCTTC
TRBV6-5	13	few	TRBJ1-5	NA	CASSYSATQPQHF	TGTGCCAGCAGTTACAGTGCGACACAGCCCCAGCATTTT
TRBV6-5	12	NA	TRBJ1-2	NA	CASSYGGYGYTF	TGTGCCAGCAGTTACGGGGGTTATGGCTACACCTTC
TRBV18	14	NA	TRBJ2-1	NA	CASSYTTLGNEQFF	TGTGCCAGCTCCTACACCACCTTAGGAAATGAGCAGTTCTTC
TRBV6-5	15	NA	TRBJ2-7	NA	CASSYSHKSPYEQYF	TGTGCCAGCAGTTACTCTCACAAATCCCCGTACGAGCAGTACTTC
TRBV6-5	13	NA	TRBJ2-7	NA	CASSPGNRYEQYF	TGTGCCAGCAGCCCCGGGAACAGATACGAGCAGTACTTC
TRBV28	14	NA	TRBJ1-5	NA	CASSPVRRVQPQHF	TGTGCCAGCAGTCCCGTCCGGCGAGTGCAGCCCCAGCATTTT
TRBV3-1/TRBV3-2	13	NA	TRBJ1-2	NA	CASSQVGTYGYTF	TGTGCCAGCAGCCAAGTAGGTACCTATGGCTACACCTTC
TRBV28	14	few	TRBJ2-7	TRBD2	CATIAGGPSYEQYF	TGTGCCACCATAGCGGGGGGTCCTTCCTACGAGCAGTACTTC
TRBV6-5	14	once	TRBJ2-3	NA	CASSLTDSGDTQYF	TGTGCCAGCAGTTTGACGGACTCGGGAGATACGCAGTATTTT
TRBV10-3	18	NA	TRBJ2-6	NA	CAISESTGTNSGANVLTF	TGTGCCATCAGTGAGTCGACAGGTACTAACTCTGGGGCCAACGTCCTGACTTTC
TRBV4-1	16	few	TRBJ2-3	TRBD2	CASSQGAGGATDTQYF	TGCGCCAGCAGCCAAGGAGCGGGGGGTGCCACAGATACGCAGTATTTT
TRBV9	19	once	TRBJ2-1	TRBD2	CASSDTGTSGGSSYNEQFF	TGTGCCAGCAGCGATACCGGGACTAGCGGGGGGAGCTCCTACAATGAGCAGTTCTTC
TRBV2	12	few	TRBJ1-6	NA	CASNKNDSPLHF	TGTGCCAGCAACAAAAACGATTCACCCCTCCACTTT
TRBV6-5	15	many	TRBJ2-1	TRBD2	CASSYRRGGGHEQFF	TGTGCCAGCAGTTACCGGCGGGGGGGCGGCCATGAGCAGTTCTTC
TRBV28	15	NA	TRBJ2-7	TRBD2	CASSFLAGPGGEQYF	TGTGCCAGCAGTTTCCTAGCGGGCCCTGGGGGCGAGCAGTACTTC